The next 2 T cell receptor beta chains were all read from a single sample in a study of T cells in Graves' hyperthyroidism and ophthalmopathy. There were TCR beta CDR3 regions amplified from RNA transcripts. First-round RT-PCR of the TCR CDR3 relied on the HTBI primer set. TCRdb processed the multiplex PCR reads anew with MiXCR; each CDR3 protein has one entry. The data show 650,000 to 800,000 distinct CDR3 sequences, less than 45% seen once. Sequenced: peripheral blood or thyroid tissue (not recorded which). These receptors all stem from an adult man with Graves' disease, either hyperthyroidism or ophthalmopathy (not recorded which).

This clonotype was counted a few times. The chain combines TRBV9 with TRBJ2-7; 10 positions match TRBD2. Germline trimming cut 1 base from V and 5 bases from J; bases unmatched to any gene: 3. CDR1 is SGDLS and CDR2 is YYNGEE in the germline V gene. This CDR3 comprises 14 residues. In DNA, the CDR3 is TGTGCCAGCAGCGTACTAGCGGGAGAGGACGAGCAGTACTTC. It specifies CASSVLAGEDEQYF.

This clonotype showed up just once. This sequence joins TRBV11-1 and TRBJ2-2; 8 positions agree with TRBD2. CDR1 is SGHAT, CDR2 FQDESV, per germline (reference sequence). This CDR3 comprises 16 residues. The trim removed 5 bases at V and 2 bases at J, leaving 7 bases unmatched. The CDR3 spells CASSHPSGYNTGELFF. CDR3 coding DNA: TGTGCCAGCAGCCATCCTAGCGGGTACAACACCGGGGAGCTGTTTTTT.